The 27 T cell receptor beta chains presented below share a single source sample, sequenced in a study of T-cell memory formation after mild COVID-19. From the 5' RACE reads, TCRdb called clonotypes with MiXCR, one entry per CDR3 protein. The data contain 300,000 to 400,000 distinct CDR3 sequences, around 13% of them seen just once; the ten biggest clones take up around a fifth. Sequenced sample: PBMCs or a T cell subset sorted from them (not recorded which). These receptors came from a man between 18 and 35 years old who had mild COVID-19 (a few samples of this study predate the infection). Cell type and time point are not known.

The chain has TRBV24-1 and TRBJ2-7, with D tentatively TRBD1 (6 bases). The V end lost 6 bases, the J end lost 5 bases, and 16 bases lay between the germline ends. This CDR3 region has 14 residues. CDR1 KGHDR and CDR2 SFDVKD come from the germline V gene. The CDR3 loop is CATSRGRGFDEQYF. The CDR3 DNA follows: TGTGCCACCAGTCGTGGCAGGGGCTTCGACGAGCAGTACTTC.

This clonotype was counted ten times or more. This chain connects TRBV7-2 to TRBJ2-7, with a possible D match to TRBD2 (6 bases). CDR1 and CDR2 from the germline V gene are SGHTA and FQGNSA. The V gene lost 4 bases and the J gene lost 2 bases, with 12 bases spanning the gap. The CDR3 sequence is 14 residues long. Here the CDR3 reads CASSSLGTAYEQYF. As DNA, the CDR3 is TGTGCCAGCAGCTCCCTCGGGACTGCCTACGAGCAGTACTTC.

The chain recombines TRBV20-1 with TRBJ2-1, with D perhaps given as TRBD1 or TRBD2 (5 bases each). The CDR3 contains 13 residues. The germline V and J ends were trimmed by 5 bases and 7 bases, with 15 bases remaining between them. Germline V gene sequence: CDR1 DFQATT, CDR2 SNEGSKA (reference sequence). The CDR3 region is CSARRDGGNEQFF. The CDR3 DNA reads TGCAGTGCTCGCCGGGACGGTGGGAATGAGCAGTTCTTC.

This clonotype appeared a few times. The rearrangement uses TRBV10-2 and TRBJ2-3; no clear D gene. Trimming stripped 0 bases from V and 3 bases from J, with 7 bases between. Germline V gene sequence: CDR1 WSHSY, CDR2 SAAADI. The CDR3 contains 14 residues. Written as DNA, the CDR3 is TGCGCCAGCAGTGAGTCGAAGCTGACAGATACGCAGTATTTT. Translated: CASSESKLTDTQYF.

This clonotype was found a few times. The chain links TRBV14 to TRBJ1-5; D gene ambiguous. With 2 bases removed from V and 4 bases from J, the gap between germline ends came to 6 bases. The CDR3 extends over 13 amino acids. Germline CDR1 reads SGHDN; CDR2 reads FVKESK. The CDR3 reads CASSQQSNQPQHF. DNA for the CDR3: TGTGCCAGCAGCCAACAGAGTAATCAGCCCCAGCATTTT.

This clonotype has at least ten counts. The chain couples TRBV7-9 to TRBJ2-1; the D gene is possibly TRBD1 (5 bases). CDR3 length: 16 amino acids. V was shortened by 5 bases and J by 0 bases, with 14 bases between the two germline ends. The germline CDR1 and CDR2 sequences are SEHNR and FQNEAQ (reference sequence). The DNA for the CDR3 is TGTGCCAGCAGCACGCCGACAGAGAGCTCCTACAATGAGCAGTTCTTC. Translating it yields CASSTPTESSYNEQFF.

This chain links TRBV28 with TRBJ2-3; D not certain. The CDR3 extends over 12 amino acids. V dropped 1 base and J dropped 8 bases, with 7 bases sitting between them. CDR1 is MDHEN, CDR2 SYDVKM, per germline. CDR3 protein: CASSLSRATQYF. CDR3 DNA: TGTGCCAGCAGTTTATCCCGAGCTACGCAGTATTTT.

This rearrangement joins TRBV11-2 to TRBJ2-1, with D perhaps TRBD1 (6 bases). Germline V gives CDR1 SGHAT, CDR2 FQNNGV. V was pared by 5 bases and J by 4 bases, with 12 bases between. This CDR3 spans 14 amino acids. The DNA for the CDR3 is TGTGCCAGCAGCGTCTCAGGGGTTTACAATGAGCAGTTCTTC. Translated, it gives CASSVSGVYNEQFF.

The sample holds a few counts of this clonotype. The chain is built from TRBV4-1 and TRBJ2-1, with 11 bases fitting TRBD2. The J segment lost 5 bases and the V segment lost 2 bases, leaving 5 bases of the junction unmatched. CDR1 is MGHRA and CDR2 is YSYEKL in the germline V gene. The CDR3 is made up of 16 amino acids. The CDR3 spells CASSQRRLAGNNEQFF. In nucleotides, the CDR3 is TGCGCCAGCAGCCAACGGAGACTAGCGGGGAACAATGAGCAGTTCTTC.

The CDR3 region has the DNA TGCAGTGCTAGCCGGGCGGCTAGCACAGATACGCAGTATTTT. Its protein product is CSASRAASTDTQYF. The chain links TRBV20-1 to TRBJ2-3; no reliable D call. This CDR3 is 14 amino acids long. Germline V gene lookup returns CDR1 DFQATT and CDR2 SNEGSKA (reference sequence). Trimming removed 3 bases from V and 0 bases from J, with 10 bases in between.

Many counts were recorded for this clonotype. The CDR3 sequence: CASSYSRLGGNEQFF. CDR3 in DNA: TGTGCCAGCAGTTACAGCCGACTTGGGGGCAATGAGCAGTTCTTC. The chain links TRBV6-5 to TRBJ2-1; D may match TRBD1 or TRBD2 (5 bases each). Germline V lookup: CDR1 MNHEY, CDR2 SVGAGI. The CDR3 has 15 amino acids. Trimming cost V 2 bases and J 6 bases, with 14 bases left between them.

This clonotype was found many times. The gene calls are TRBV9 and TRBJ1-1; a possible D gene is TRBD1 (6 bases). Looked up from germline, CDR1 is SGDLS and CDR2 is YYNGEE. CDR3 length: 14 amino acids. Trimming left V 2 bases short and J 3 bases short, with 11 bases between. CDR3 nucleotides: TGTGCCAGCAGCGTTGGGGGGGCGGACACTGAAGCTTTCTTT. Amino acids: CASSVGGADTEAFF.

The genes are TRBV6-5 and TRBJ2-3, with a weak D call TRBD1 (6 bases). The germline gives CDR1 MNHEY, CDR2 SVGAGI. V lost 8 bases and J lost 1, with 19 bases in between. The CDR3 is made up of 16 amino acids. CDR3 sequence: CASSLGRGWGTDTQYF. As DNA, the CDR3 is TGTGCCAGCTCCCTCGGCAGGGGATGGGGCACAGATACGCAGTATTTT.

The rearrangement joins TRBV5-1 to TRBJ2-1; D not certain. V gave up 5 bases and J gave up 2 bases, with 11 bases separating them. This CDR3 comprises 14 residues. From germline, CDR1 is SGHRS and CDR2 YFSETQ. The DNA for the CDR3 is TGCGCCAGCAGTAACTCAAACACCTACAATGAGCAGTTCTTC. Protein product: CASSNSNTYNEQFF.

This clonotype was observed many times. The chain employs TRBV12-3 or TRBV12-4 and TRBJ2-3; TRBD2 aligns across 10 bases. V shed 1 base, J shed 2 bases, and the junction held 3 bases outside the gene matches. The length of the CDR3 is 16 residues. The CDR3 is CASSLGLAGVTDTQYF. As DNA, the CDR3 is TGTGCCAGCAGTTTAGGGCTAGCGGGGGTCACAGATACGCAGTATTTT.

The chain links TRBV4-3 to TRBJ2-1; perhaps TRBD2 as D (6 bases). CDR3 length: 16 residues. Per the germline V gene, CDR1 is LGHNA and CDR2 is YSLEER. Trimming removed 0 bases from V and 2 bases from J, with 11 bases in between. CDR3 amino acids: CASSQDGRGTYNEQFF. The CDR3 DNA follows: TGCGCCAGCAGCCAAGATGGGCGGGGTACCTACAATGAGCAGTTCTTC.

Here the CDR3 DNA reads TGTGCCAGCAGCATTTCCGGGACAGGGGGCGCAGATACGCAGTATTTT. It encodes CASSISGTGGADTQYF. The J gene is TRBJ2-3, the V gene TRBV13; 12 nucleotides line up with TRBD1. CDR3 length: 16 amino acids. V shed 5 bases, J shed 4 bases, and the junction held 7 bases outside the gene matches. Looked up from germline, CDR1 is PRHDT and CDR2 is FYEKMQ (reference sequence).

The J gene is TRBJ2-7, the V gene TRBV7-2; D is perhaps TRBD1 (6 bases). V lost 1 base and J 3 bases, leaving 13 bases between the germline ends. The CDR3 is 15 residues long. Germline loops: CDR1 SGHTA, CDR2 FQGNSA. In DNA, the CDR3 is TGTGCCAGCAGCTTAGTCGTGCAGGGGTTCTACGAGCAGTACTTC. This sequence encodes CASSLVVQGFYEQYF.

This clonotype was recorded a few times. The rearrangement links TRBV11-2 to TRBJ2-7, with TRBD1 matching 7 bases. There are 16 residues in the CDR3. V shed 6 bases, J shed 0 bases, and the junction held 11 bases outside the gene matches. Looked up from germline, CDR1 is SGHAT and CDR2 is FQNNGV. The CDR3 is CASRRNRGTSSYEQYF. As DNA, the CDR3 is TGTGCCAGCAGGCGCAACAGGGGAACGAGCTCCTACGAGCAGTACTTC.

Regarding this clonotype: This may stem from a read error, because a much larger clone lies one nucleotide away. The chain joins TRBV7-6 to TRBJ2-7; 7 bases match TRBD2. Germline CDR1 and CDR2: SGHVS and FNYEAQ. This CDR3 comprises 13 residues. The CDR3 nucleotides are TGTGCCAGCAGCGGGGGGGAGAATTTCGAGAAGTACTTC. Amino acids: CASSGGENFEKYF.

In its sample, this clonotype was seen a few times. This chain uses TRBV6-5 with TRBJ1-2; D remains ambiguous. This CDR3 has 13 amino acids. Germline V CDR1 and CDR2: MNHEY, SVGAGI. With 2 bases removed from V and 8 bases from J, the gap between germline ends came to 12 bases. The CDR3 region is CASSYTVGSGYTF. The CDR3 region has the DNA TGTGCCAGCAGTTACACGGTGGGATCGGGCTACACCTTC.

This chain links TRBV9 with TRBJ2-1; D possibly corresponds to TRBD2 (6 bases). Deletions cut 4 bases from V and 0 bases from J, with 11 bases between. From germline, CDR1 is SGDLS and CDR2 YYNGEE. The CDR3 is 15 amino acids. Here the CDR3 reads CASSPGLSSYNEQFF. CDR3 DNA sequence: TGTGCCAGCAGCCCAGGACTAAGCTCCTACAATGAGCAGTTCTTC.

The gene calls are TRBV5-5 and TRBJ1-2, with 9 positions matching TRBD1. V lost 5 bases, J lost 1 base, and 6 bases stayed unmatched. Germline values: CDR1 SGHKS, CDR2 YYEKEE (reference sequence). This CDR3 has 15 residues. The CDR3 nucleotides are TGTGCCAGCAGTATGCGGACAGGGGATAACTATGGCTACACCTTC. Its translation: CASSMRTGDNYGYTF.

The chain links TRBV6-1 to TRBJ1-2; D possibly corresponds to TRBD1 (5 bases). V lost 5 bases and J 4 bases, leaving 17 bases between the germline ends. The CDR3 spans 15 residues. Germline loops: CDR1 MNHNS, CDR2 SASEGT. The CDR3 loop reads CASSPGPGRIYGYTF. The CDR3 DNA sequence: TGTGCCAGCAGTCCAGGCCCGGGACGGATCTATGGCTACACCTTC.

The rearrangement links TRBV7-9 to TRBJ2-5, with D perhaps TRBD2 (5 bases). Germline values: CDR1 SEHNR, CDR2 FQNEAQ (reference sequence). The V end lost 1 base, the J end lost 4 bases, and 13 bases lay between the germline ends. The CDR3 length is 15 residues. CDR3 nucleotide sequence: TGTGCCAGCAGCTTAGAGAGTAGCGCGAGAGAGACCCAGTACTTC. This gives the protein CASSLESSARETQYF. Variable domain in full (rest from reference TRBV7-9 and TRBJ2-5): DTGVSQNPRHKITKRGQNVTFRCDPISEHNRLYWYRQTLGQGPEFLTYFQNEAQLEKSRLLSDRFSAERPKGSFSTLEIQRTEQGDSAMYLCASSLESSARETQYFGPGTRLLVL.

This clonotype was detected a few times. The V and J genes are TRBV20-1 and TRBJ1-2, with 11 nucleotides matching TRBD1. Germline-derived CDR1 and CDR2 are DFQATT and SNEGSKA (reference sequence). The CDR3 contains 17 residues. Trimming at V came to 3 bases and at J to 2 bases, leaving 11 bases not matched to a gene. CDR3 sequence reads: CSASGALGDRGNYGYTF. The DNA of the CDR3 is TGCAGTGCTAGTGGGGCTTTGGGGGACAGGGGGAACTATGGCTACACCTTC.

In its sample, this clonotype was seen a few times. The rearrangement joins TRBV12-3 or TRBV12-4 to TRBJ2-7; the match to TRBD2 covers 8 bases. CDR3 length: 15 amino acids. V was clipped by 3 bases and J by 6 bases; unmatched bases: 10. CDR3: CASSFLSGGSSEQYF. As DNA, the CDR3 is TGTGCCAGCAGTTTTCTATCGGGGGGGAGTAGCGAGCAGTACTTC.